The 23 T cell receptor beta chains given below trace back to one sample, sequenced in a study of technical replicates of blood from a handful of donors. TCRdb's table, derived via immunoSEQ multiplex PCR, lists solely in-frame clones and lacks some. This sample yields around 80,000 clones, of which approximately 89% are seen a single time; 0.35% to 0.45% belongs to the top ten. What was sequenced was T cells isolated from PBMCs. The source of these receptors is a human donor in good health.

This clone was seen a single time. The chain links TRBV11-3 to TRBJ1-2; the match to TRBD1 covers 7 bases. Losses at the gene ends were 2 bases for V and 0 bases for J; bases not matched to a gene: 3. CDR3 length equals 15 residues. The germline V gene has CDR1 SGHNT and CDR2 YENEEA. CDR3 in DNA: TGTGCCAGCAGCTTACCGGGACAGTCTAACTATGGCTACACCTTC. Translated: CASSLPGQSNYGYTF.

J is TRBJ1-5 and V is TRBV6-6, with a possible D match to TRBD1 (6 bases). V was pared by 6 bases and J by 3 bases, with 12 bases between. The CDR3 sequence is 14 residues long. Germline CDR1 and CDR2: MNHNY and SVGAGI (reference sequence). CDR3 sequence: CASRTGQHNQPQHF. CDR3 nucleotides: TGTGCCAGCAGAACGGGACAACACAATCAGCCCCAGCATTTT.

CDR3 DNA: TGTGCCAGCAGTTACCGGGAGGCTTACGAGCAGTACTTC. Residues: CASSYREAYEQYF. V is TRBV6-5 and J is TRBJ2-7; 7 bases are a match to TRBD2. CDR1 is MNHEY, CDR2 SVGAGI, per germline. This CDR3 spans 13 amino acids. V shed 2 bases, J shed 4 bases, and the junction held 2 bases outside the gene matches.

CDR3 amino acids: CASSRVTSGRAYEQFF. The CDR3 DNA follows: TGTGCCAGCAGCAGGGTGACTAGCGGGAGGGCCTATGAGCAGTTCTTC. This chain links TRBV5-6 with TRBJ2-1; 14 bases align to TRBD2. V was pared by 4 bases and J by 8 bases, with 8 bases of the junction left unmatched. This CDR3 is built from 16 residues. Germline assignment: CDR1 SGHDT and CDR2 YYEEEE.

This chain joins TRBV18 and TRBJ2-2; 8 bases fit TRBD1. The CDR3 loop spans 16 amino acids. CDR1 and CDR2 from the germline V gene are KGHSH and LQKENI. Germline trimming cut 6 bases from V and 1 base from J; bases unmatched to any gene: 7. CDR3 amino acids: CASSITGTGNTGELFF. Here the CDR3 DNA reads TGTGCCAGCTCTATTACCGGGACAGGGAACACCGGGGAGCTGTTTTTT.

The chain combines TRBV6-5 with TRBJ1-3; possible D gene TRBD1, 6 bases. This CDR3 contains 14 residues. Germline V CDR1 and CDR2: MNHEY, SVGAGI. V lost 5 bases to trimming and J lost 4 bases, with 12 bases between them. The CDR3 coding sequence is TGTGCCAGCAGTACCCGGACAGCCGGAAACACCATATATTTT. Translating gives CASSTRTAGNTIYF.

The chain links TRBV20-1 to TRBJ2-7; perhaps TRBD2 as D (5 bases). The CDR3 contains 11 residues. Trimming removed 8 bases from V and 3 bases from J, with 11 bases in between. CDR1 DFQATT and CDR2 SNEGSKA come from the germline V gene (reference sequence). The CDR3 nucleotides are TGCAGTTCGGCCCGGGGCTACGAGCAGTACTTC. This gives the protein CSSARGYEQYF.

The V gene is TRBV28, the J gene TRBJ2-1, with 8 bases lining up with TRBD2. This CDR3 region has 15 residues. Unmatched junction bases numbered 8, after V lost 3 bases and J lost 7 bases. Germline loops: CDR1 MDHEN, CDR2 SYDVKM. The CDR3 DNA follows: TGTGCCAGCAGTTTCCTCAAGCGGGAGTTAAATGAGCAGTTCTTC. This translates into CASSFLKRELNEQFF. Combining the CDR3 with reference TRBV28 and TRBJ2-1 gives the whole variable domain DVKVTQSSRYLVKRTGEKVFLECVQDMDHENMFWYRQDPGLGLRLIYFSYDVKMKEKGDIPEGYSVSREKKERFSLILESASTNQTSMYLCASSFLKRELNEQFFGPGTRLTVL.

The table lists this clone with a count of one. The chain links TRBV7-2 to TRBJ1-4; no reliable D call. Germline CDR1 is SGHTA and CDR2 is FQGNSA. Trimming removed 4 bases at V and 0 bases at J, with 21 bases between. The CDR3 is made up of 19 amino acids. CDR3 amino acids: CASSSPRGRRLATNEKLFF. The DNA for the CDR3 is TGTGCCAGCAGCTCCCCGCGGGGAAGGAGGCTTGCAACTAATGAAAAACTGTTTTTT.

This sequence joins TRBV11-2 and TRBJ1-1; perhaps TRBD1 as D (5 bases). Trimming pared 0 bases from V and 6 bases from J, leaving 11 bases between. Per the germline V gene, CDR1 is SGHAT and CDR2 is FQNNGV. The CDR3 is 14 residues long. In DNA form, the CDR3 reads TGTGCCAGCAGCTTAGATTACCCGGGGGCTGAAGCTTTCTTT. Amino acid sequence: CASSLDYPGAEAFF.

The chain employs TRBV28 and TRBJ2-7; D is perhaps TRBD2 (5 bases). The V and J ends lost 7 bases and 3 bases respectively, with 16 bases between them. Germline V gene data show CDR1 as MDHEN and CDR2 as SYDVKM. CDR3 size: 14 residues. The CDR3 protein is CASNSAAVSYEQYF. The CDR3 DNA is TGTGCCAGCAATAGCGCAGCGGTCAGCTACGAGCAGTACTTC.

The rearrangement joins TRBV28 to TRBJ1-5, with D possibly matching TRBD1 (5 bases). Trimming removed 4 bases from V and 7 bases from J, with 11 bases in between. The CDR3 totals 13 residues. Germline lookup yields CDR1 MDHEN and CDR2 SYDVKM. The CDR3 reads CASSSGGRQPQHF. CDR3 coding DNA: TGTGCCAGCAGTTCGGGGGGACGACAGCCCCAGCATTTT.

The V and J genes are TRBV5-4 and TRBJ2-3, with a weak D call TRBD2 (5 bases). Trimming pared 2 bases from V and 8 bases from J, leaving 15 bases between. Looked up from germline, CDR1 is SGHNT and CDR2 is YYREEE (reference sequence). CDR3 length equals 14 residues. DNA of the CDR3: TGTGCCAGCAGCTTATCACCCGTTCTAGCTACGCAGTATTTT. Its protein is CASSLSPVLATQYF. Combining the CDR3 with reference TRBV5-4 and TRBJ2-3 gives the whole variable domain ETGVTQSPTHLIKTRGQQVTLRCSSQSGHNTVSWYQQALGQGPQFIFQYYREEENGRGNFPPRFSGLQFPNYSSELNVNALELDDSALYLCASSLSPVLATQYFGPGTRLTVL.

CDR3 in DNA: TGCAGTGCTGACAGGGAGGCGGGCTACACCTTC. It is translated as CSADREAGYTF. This chain links TRBV20-1 with TRBJ1-2, with 7 positions matching TRBD1. This CDR3 comprises 11 residues. The germline CDR1 and CDR2 sequences are DFQATT and SNEGSKA (reference sequence). V lost 5 bases and J lost 8; bases outside the gene matches: 5.

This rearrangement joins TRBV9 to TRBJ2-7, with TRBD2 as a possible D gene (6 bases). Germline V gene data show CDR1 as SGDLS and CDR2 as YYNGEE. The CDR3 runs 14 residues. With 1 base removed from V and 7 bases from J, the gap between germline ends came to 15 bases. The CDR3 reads CASSVSSALGEQYF. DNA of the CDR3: TGTGCCAGCAGCGTATCTAGCGCCCTGGGGGAGCAGTACTTC.

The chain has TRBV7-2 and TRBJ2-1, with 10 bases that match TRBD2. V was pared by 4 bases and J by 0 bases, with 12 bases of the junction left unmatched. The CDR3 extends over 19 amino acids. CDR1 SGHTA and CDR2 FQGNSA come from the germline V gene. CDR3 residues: CASSYLIAGGHSSYNEQFF. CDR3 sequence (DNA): TGTGCCAGCAGCTACCTAATAGCGGGAGGCCATAGCTCCTACAATGAGCAGTTCTTC.

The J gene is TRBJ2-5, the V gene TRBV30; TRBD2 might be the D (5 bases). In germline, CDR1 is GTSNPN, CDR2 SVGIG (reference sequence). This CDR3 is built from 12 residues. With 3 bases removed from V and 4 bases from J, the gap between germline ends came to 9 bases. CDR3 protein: CAWRPAGETQYF. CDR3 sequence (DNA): TGTGCCTGGAGACCGGCGGGAGAGACCCAGTACTTC.

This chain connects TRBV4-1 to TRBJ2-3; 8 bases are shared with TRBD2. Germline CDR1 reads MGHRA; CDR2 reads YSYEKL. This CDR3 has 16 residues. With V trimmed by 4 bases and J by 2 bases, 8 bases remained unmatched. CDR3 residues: CASSLETSGNTDTQYF. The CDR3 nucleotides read TGCGCCAGCAGCCTAGAAACTAGCGGCAACACAGATACGCAGTATTTT.

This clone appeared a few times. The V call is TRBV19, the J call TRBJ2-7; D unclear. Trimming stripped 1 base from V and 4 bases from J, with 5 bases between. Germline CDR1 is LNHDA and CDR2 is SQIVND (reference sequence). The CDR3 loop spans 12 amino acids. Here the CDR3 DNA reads TGTGCCAGTAGTATAGTAGTTTACGAGCAGTACTTC. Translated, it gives CASSIVVYEQYF.

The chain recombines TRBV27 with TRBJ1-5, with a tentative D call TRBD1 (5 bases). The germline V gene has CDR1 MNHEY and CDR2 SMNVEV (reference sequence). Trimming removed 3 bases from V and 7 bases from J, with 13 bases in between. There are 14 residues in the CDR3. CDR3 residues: CASSFSGVRQPQHF. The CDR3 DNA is TGTGCCAGCAGTTTTTCGGGGGTAAGACAGCCCCAGCATTTT.

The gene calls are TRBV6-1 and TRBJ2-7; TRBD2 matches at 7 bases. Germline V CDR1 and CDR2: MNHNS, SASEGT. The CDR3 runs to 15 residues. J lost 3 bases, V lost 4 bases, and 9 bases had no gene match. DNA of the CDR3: TGTGCCAGCAGTGCCCTTTCGGGGGGTTTCTACGAGCAGTACTTC. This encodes CASSALSGGFYEQYF.

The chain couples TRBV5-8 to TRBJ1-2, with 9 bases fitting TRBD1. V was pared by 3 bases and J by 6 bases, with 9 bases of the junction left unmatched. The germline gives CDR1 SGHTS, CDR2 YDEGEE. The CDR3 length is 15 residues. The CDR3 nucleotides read TGTGCCAGCAGCTATACAGGGGGCTTACTTCATGGCTACACCTTC. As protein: CASSYTGGLLHGYTF.

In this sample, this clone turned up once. The CDR3 nucleotides are TGTGCCAGCAGTGAAGGGGGCGGGAGGCTAGGGGAGCTGTTTTTT. This encodes CASSEGGGRLGELFF. The chain has TRBV25-1 and TRBJ2-2, with TRBD2 matching 8 bases. The CDR3 extends over 15 amino acids. CDR1 and CDR2 (germline): MGHDK, SYGVNS. Unmatched junction bases numbered 7, after V lost 2 bases and J lost 8 bases.